This is a list of T cell receptor beta chains from one sample in a study of T-cell reconstitution after alpha-beta-depleted transplantation in children. Each CDR3 protein is one row after TCRdb ran MiXCR on the PCR reads. Of more than 200,000 distinct CDR3 sequences in the sample, over 15% were seen once. The starting material was PBMCs, mostly from graft donor cells, obtained 360 days after TCRalphabeta/CD19-depleted stem cell transplant. The receptors here all came from a male patient aged 2 to 9 who had a stem cell transplant for acute lymphoblastic leukemia, so the T cells may come from the graft donor. Both conserved end residues are part of each CDR3. Fields, in order: V gene, clone size, J gene, D gene, CDR3 protein, CDR3 DNA. The D gene is left open where the match is weak. A row's size may be missing; if present it is once, few, many or a size class.

TRBV20-1,many,TRBJ1-5,-,CSARPGPINQPQHF,TGCAGTGCTCGGCCGGGACCGATCAATCAGCCCCAGCATTTT
TRBV4-3,few,TRBJ2-1,-,CASSQDWGTYNEQFF,TGCGCCAGCAGCCAAGATTGGGGGACCTACAATGAGCAGTTCTTC
TRBV6-5,few,TRBJ2-1,TRBD2,CASSYSWTSPTNEQFF,TGTGCCAGCAGTTACTCGTGGACTAGCCCGACCAATGAGCAGTTCTTC
TRBV14,few,TRBJ2-7,-,CASSQAAGSVYEQYF,TGTGCCAGCAGCCAAGCGGCAGGGAGTGTTTACGAGCAGTACTTC
TRBV9,few,TRBJ1-1,-,CASSFEQGVRTEAFF,TGTGCCAGCAGCTTCGAACAGGGTGTTCGCACTGAAGCTTTCTTT
TRBV7-9,few,TRBJ2-3,-,CASSLTDQGPDTQYF,TGTGCCAGCAGCTTAACTGATCAGGGGCCAGATACGCAGTATTTT
TRBV7-8,-,TRBJ2-3,TRBD2,CASSLAPRLAGGATDTQYF,TGTGCCAGCAGCTTAGCACCCAGACTAGCGGGAGGGGCAACAGATACGCAGTATTTT
TRBV29-1,-,TRBJ2-3,-,CSVAAPGGPADTQYF,TGCAGCGTTGCCGCCCCGGGGGGCCCGGCAGATACGCAGTATTTT
TRBV10-3,few,TRBJ1-2,TRBD1,CAIQQTQGEKGYTF,TGTGCCATCCAACAAACCCAGGGGGAGAAGGGCTACACCTTC
TRBV29-1,few,TRBJ2-5,TRBD2,CSVVRGLAGVQETQYF,TGCAGCGTTGTCCGAGGACTAGCGGGGGTCCAAGAGACCCAGTACTTC
TRBV5-1,-,TRBJ2-7,TRBD2,CASSLGVSGLSSYEQYF,TGCGCCAGCAGCTTGGGGGTTAGCGGGTTGAGCTCCTACGAGCAGTACTTC
TRBV10-3,-,TRBJ2-1,TRBD1,CAITKDRGYNEQFF,TGTGCCATCACTAAGGACAGGGGTTACAATGAGCAGTTCTTC
TRBV21-1,few,TRBJ2-7,-,CASSKGLAGAIYEQYF,TGTGCCAGCAGCAAAGGACTAGCGGGAGCTATCTACGAGCAGTACTTC
TRBV7-2,-,TRBJ2-1,TRBD1,CASGLDRGSYNEQFF,TGTGCCAGCGGCTTAGACAGGGGCTCCTACAATGAGCAGTTCTTC
TRBV10-3,-,TRBJ1-5,-,CAISPGSQPQHF,TGTGCCATCAGCCCCGGGAGCCAGCCCCAGCATTTT
TRBV12-3/TRBV12-4,-,TRBJ1-6,-,CASSFDRPNSPLHF,TGTGCCAGCAGTTTTGACAGGCCTAATTCACCCCTCCACTTT
TRBV3-1,once,TRBJ1-4,-,CASSQDGGTSTNEKLFF,TGTGCCAGCAGCCAAGATGGCGGCACTTCAACTAATGAAAAACTGTTTTTT
TRBV13,-,TRBJ2-1,TRBD2,CASSLRTREDNEQFF,TGTGCCAGCAGCTTAAGGACTAGGGAAGACAATGAGCAGTTCTTC
TRBV20-1,-,TRBJ2-2,TRBD2,CSGEGLAGGHGTGELFF,TGCAGTGGCGAGGGACTAGCGGGGGGGCATGGCACCGGGGAGCTGTTTTTT
TRBV5-6,few,TRBJ1-6,-,CASSPGRTYHNSPLHF,TGTGCCAGCAGCCCCGGTCGCACGTATCACAATTCACCCCTCCACTTT
TRBV6-2/TRBV6-3,-,TRBJ2-2,TRBD1,CATWDRGRTGELFF,TGTGCCACTTGGGACAGGGGGCGCACCGGGGAGCTGTTTTTT
TRBV6-2/TRBV6-3,few,TRBJ2-1,-,CASSYLQGGFNEQFF,TGTGCCAGCAGTTACTTACAGGGTGGGTTTAATGAGCAGTTCTTC
TRBV12-3/TRBV12-4,-,TRBJ1-6,-,CASSLVGKLYNSPLHF,TGTGCCAGCAGTTTAGTAGGGAAGCTCTATAATTCACCCCTCCACTTT
TRBV12-3/TRBV12-4,-,TRBJ2-4,-,CASSPPPPGGFKNIQYF,TGTGCCAGCAGTCCCCCACCCCCAGGGGGGTTCAAAAACATTCAGTACTTC
TRBV30,few,TRBJ2-5,-,CAWKNGGSETQYF,TGTGCCTGGAAGAATGGGGGTTCTGAGACCCAGTACTTC
TRBV9,-,TRBJ2-7,-,CASSGRDTPYEQYF,TGTGCCAGCAGCGGAAGAGACACTCCCTACGAGCAGTACTTC
TRBV20-1,-,TRBJ1-6,-,CSARRREAPLHF,TGCAGTGCTAGGCGGCGGGAGGCACCCCTCCACTTT
TRBV11-2,-,TRBJ2-7,TRBD1,CASSLGLRGTGIYEQYF,TGTGCCAGCAGCTTAGGACTCCGCGGGACAGGAATTTACGAGCAGTACTTC
TRBV7-6,-,TRBJ2-7,-,CASSLSPLLLREQYF,TGTGCCAGCAGCTTATCCCCTCTCCTGCTACGCGAGCAGTACTTC
TRBV12-3/TRBV12-4,few,TRBJ1-2,-,CASSSRRANYGYTF,TGTGCCAGCAGTTCCCGGAGGGCTAACTATGGCTACACCTTC
TRBV28,few,TRBJ2-7,TRBD1,CASSFQGAREQYF,TGTGCCAGCAGTTTTCAGGGGGCGAGGGAGCAGTACTTC
TRBV7-2,few,TRBJ2-4,-,CASSLALRHGNIQYF,TGTGCCAGCAGCTTAGCGTTACGACATGGGAACATTCAGTACTTC